One and the same sample provided the 28 T cell receptor beta chains below, sequenced in a study of CD8 T cells in ankylosing spondylitis. TCRdb re-called the 5' RACE reads with MiXCR, one entry per CDR3 protein. This table holds some 270,000 distinct CDR3 sequences, over 30% found once. Source material: blood, either unsorted or a sorted T cell fraction (not recorded which). These receptors were obtained from a male donor with ankylosing spondylitis or in good health (not recorded which).

The sample holds a few counts of this clonotype. The genes are TRBV7-2 and TRBJ2-5; 9 bases match TRBD1. Germline CDR1 SGHTA, CDR2 FQGNSA. Unmatched junction bases numbered 2, after V lost 0 bases and J lost 3 bases. The CDR3 loop spans 15 amino acids. The CDR3 sequence: CASSLAGDREETQYF. In nucleotides, the CDR3 is TGTGCCAGCAGCTTAGCGGGGGACAGGGAAGAGACCCAGTACTTC. The full variable domain, in which reference TRBV7-2 and TRBJ2-5 provide the parts outside the CDR3, is GAGVSQSPSNKVTEKGKDVELRCDPISGHTALYWYRQSLGQGLEFLIYFQGNSAPDKSGLPSDRFSAERTGGSVSTLTIQRTQQEDSAVYLCASSLAGDREETQYFGPGTRLLVL.

The chain links TRBV11-3 to TRBJ2-5; D remains unclear. The CDR3 totals 13 residues. Germline V gene sequence: CDR1 SGHNT, CDR2 YENEEA. V lost 0 bases, J lost 2 bases, and 4 bases lay in between. CDR3 loop: CASSLDYQETQYF. For the CDR3, the DNA is TGTGCCAGCAGCTTAGACTATCAAGAGACCCAGTACTTC.

The chain is built from TRBV6-2 or TRBV6-3 and TRBJ2-3; 7 bases agree with TRBD2. V dropped 2 bases and J dropped 5; count of bases not matched to a gene: 7. CDR1 MNHEY and CDR2 SVGEGT come from the germline V gene. The CDR3 runs 15 residues. The chain's CDR3 is CASSYDGGKGDTQYF. CDR3 coding DNA: TGTGCCAGCAGTTACGACGGGGGGAAAGGAGATACGCAGTATTTT.

In DNA form, the CDR3 reads TGCAGCGTTGTCTTTCCCGGGATCGGGAAGACCCAGTACTTC. The encoded protein is CSVVFPGIGKTQYF. The gene calls are TRBV29-1 and TRBJ2-5; tentatively, D is TRBD2 (5 bases). V shed 4 bases and J shed 6 bases, with 18 bases lying between them. The CDR3 runs 14 residues. Germline CDR1 is SQVTM and CDR2 is ANQGSEA.

The chain joins TRBV6-2 or TRBV6-3 to TRBJ2-3; 12 positions agree with TRBD2. The V gene's germline CDR1 is MNHEY and CDR2 SVGEGT. Unmatched junction bases numbered 16, after V lost 0 bases and J lost 6 bases. The CDR3 has 20 residues. CDR3 residues: CASSYSISPLAGGPQDTQYF. CDR3 in DNA: TGTGCCAGCAGTTACTCGATCTCCCCACTAGCGGGGGGCCCGCAGGATACGCAGTATTTT.

The chain employs TRBV27 and TRBJ1-1; TRBD1 is a possible D gene (5 bases). The germline CDR1 and CDR2 sequences are MNHEY and SMNVEV (reference sequence). The V end was cut by 5 bases, the J end by 7 bases, with 17 bases between. The CDR3 loop spans 14 amino acids. Here the CDR3 reads CASSHTGRSYEAFF. The DNA for the CDR3 is TGTGCCAGCAGTCATACGGGACGGAGTTATGAAGCTTTCTTT.

The chain uses TRBV7-3 and TRBJ2-3; tentatively, D is TRBD2 (6 bases). Per the germline V gene, CDR1 is SGHTA and CDR2 is FQGTGA. V was pared by 1 base and J by 5 bases, with 13 bases between. The length of the CDR3 is 15 residues. The CDR3 is CASSLRSGVEDTQYF. The CDR3 DNA follows: TGTGCCAGCAGCTTAAGGTCGGGGGTTGAAGATACGCAGTATTTT.

About this clonotype itself: At one boundary the junction diverges from the germline segment, which might be a read error. This chain connects TRBV20-1 to TRBJ2-1, with D possibly called TRBD1 or TRBD2 (5 bases each). The CDR3 spans 14 residues. Germline V gives CDR1 DFQATT, CDR2 SNEGSKA (reference sequence). The CDR3 nucleotides read TGCAGTCCTAGAGGGGCTTCCTTTTACAATGAGCAGTTCTTC. This translates into CSPRGASFYNEQFF.

This clonotype was observed a handful of times. The chain couples TRBV20-1 to TRBJ1-2; 7 bases map to TRBD1. V dropped 0 bases and J dropped 2; count of bases not matched to a gene: 12. Germline values: CDR1 DFQATT, CDR2 SNEGSKA (reference sequence). The CDR3 contains 17 residues. CDR3 in amino acids: CSARDRGGQASNYGYTF. As DNA, the CDR3 is TGCAGTGCTAGAGATAGGGGTGGACAGGCTTCAAACTATGGCTACACCTTC.

This clonotype has only a few counts. As DNA, the CDR3 is TGCAGTGCTAGACGATCAAGCAGGATTACTAACAATGAGCAGTTCTTC. Protein product: CSARRSSRITNNEQFF. V and J are TRBV20-1 and TRBJ2-1; D remains unclear. V was pared by 2 bases and J by 5 bases, with 19 bases between. The germline V gene encodes CDR1 DFQATT and CDR2 SNEGSKA (reference sequence). The CDR3 extends over 16 amino acids.

This clonotype was observed a handful of times. The chain uses TRBV20-1 and TRBJ2-5; D is unresolved. CDR3 length: 14 amino acids. Germline-derived CDR1 and CDR2 are DFQATT and SNEGSKA (reference sequence). Trimming took off 4 bases at V and 0 bases at J, with 12 bases between the two ends. CDR3 nucleotide sequence: TGCAGTGCTACGGACGCCCCGTACCAAGAGACCCAGTACTTC. This encodes CSATDAPYQETQYF.

In this sample, this clonotype turned up many times. The gene calls are TRBV20-1 and TRBJ1-2; TRBD1 might be the D (5 bases). The CDR3 has 13 amino acids. The V gene lost 4 bases and the J gene lost 5 bases, with 14 bases spanning the gap. Germline V gene sequence: CDR1 DFQATT, CDR2 SNEGSKA (reference sequence). Here the CDR3 DNA reads TGCAGTGCTACCTGGGACGGAAGATATGGCTACACCTTC. It yields the protein CSATWDGRYGYTF.

This chain joins TRBV5-6 and TRBJ1-6; D gene unclear. The V end lost 2 bases, the J end lost 11 bases, and 17 bases lay between the germline ends. Germline-derived CDR1 and CDR2 are SGHDT and YYEEEE. This CDR3 is 15 amino acids long. The CDR3 protein is CASSFGPVSSAPLHF. The CDR3, as DNA: TGTGCCAGCAGCTTTGGTCCGGTTAGTTCCGCACCCCTCCACTTT.

This chain links TRBV25-1 with TRBJ1-1; TRBD1 matches 12 bases. Per the germline V gene, CDR1 is MGHDK and CDR2 is SYGVNS. This CDR3 is 14 amino acids long. Trimming took 6 bases from V and 11 from J; bases not matched to a gene: 10. CDR3 region: CASSSGQGALEAFF. DNA of the CDR3: TGTGCCAGCAGCTCGGGACAGGGGGCATTAGAGGCTTTCTTT.

CDR3: CASTLQGALDEQYF. CDR3 sequence (DNA): TGTGCCAGCACCCTACAGGGGGCTCTGGACGAGCAGTACTTC. The V and J genes are TRBV12-3 or TRBV12-4 and TRBJ2-7; 9 bases are shared with TRBD1. J gave up 5 bases and V 7 bases, and 9 bases lay outside the gene matches. The CDR3 is 14 residues long.

The V and J genes are TRBV5-1 and TRBJ1-2; D remains unclear. Germline values: CDR1 SGHRS, CDR2 YFSETQ. Trimming cost V 0 bases and J 7 bases, with 10 bases left between them. The CDR3 consists of 13 residues. CDR3 region: CASSLGDSGGYTF. The CDR3, as DNA: TGCGCCAGCAGCTTGGGAGACTCGGGTGGCTACACCTTC.

The chain recombines TRBV18 with TRBJ1-2, with 7 bases identical to TRBD1. The CDR3 contains 15 residues. Germline loops: CDR1 KGHSH, CDR2 LQKENI. With V trimmed by 2 bases and J by 0 bases, 3 bases remained unmatched. The CDR3, as DNA: TGTGCCAGCTCACCAAGGGGACAGTCTAACTATGGCTACACCTTC. Translating gives CASSPRGQSNYGYTF.

This clonotype was picked up one time. The chain is built from TRBV20-1 and TRBJ1-2, with D possibly TRBD1 on 5 matching bases. The CDR3 totals 13 residues. Trimming left V 6 bases short and J 5 bases short, with 16 bases between. Per the germline V gene, CDR1 is DFQATT and CDR2 is SNEGSKA (reference sequence). Here the CDR3 reads CSASGTLKYGYTF. CDR3 sequence (DNA): TGCAGTGCCTCCGGGACGCTTAAATATGGCTACACCTTC.

V and J are TRBV27 and TRBJ2-7, with 9 bases identical to TRBD1. V shed 2 bases, J shed 2 bases, and the junction held 10 bases outside the gene matches. There are 17 residues in the CDR3. Germline CDR1 MNHEY, CDR2 SMNVEV (reference sequence). For the CDR3, the DNA is TGTGCCAGCAGTTTACCGAGGACAGGGGAAGGTACCTACGAGCAGTACTTC. This translates into CASSLPRTGEGTYEQYF.

The table lists this clonotype with a few counts. This chain connects TRBV5-5 to TRBJ2-7, with a weak D call TRBD2 (6 bases). Germline V gene lookup returns CDR1 SGHKS and CDR2 YYEKEE (reference sequence). The ends were cut back, 1 base at V and 3 bases at J, with 17 bases in the middle. This CDR3 spans 16 amino acids. CDR3 coding DNA: TGTGCCAGCAGCTTGAGCACGGGACTTTTCCACTACGAGCAGTACTTC. Amino acids: CASSLSTGLFHYEQYF.

This clonotype was detected a few times. V gene TRBV4-1 combines with J gene TRBJ1-5; D gene uncertain. The ends were cut back, 1 base at V and 5 bases at J, with 6 bases in the middle. This CDR3 contains 13 residues. The germline gives CDR1 MGHRA, CDR2 YSYEKL. The chain's CDR3 is CASSQGEDQPQHF. CDR3 nucleotide sequence: TGCGCCAGCAGCCAAGGGGAGGATCAGCCCCAGCATTTT.

The rearrangement links TRBV10-3 to TRBJ2-2; D gene ambiguous. Deletions cut 2 bases from V and 7 bases from J, with 2 bases between. Germline V gene data show CDR1 as ENHRY and CDR2 as SYGVKD. The CDR3 spans 11 residues. CDR3 protein: CAISEGGELFF. The DNA of the CDR3 is TGTGCCATCAGTGAGGGCGGGGAGCTGTTTTTT.

This clonotype was seen more than once but under ten times. The rearrangement uses TRBV12-3 or TRBV12-4 and TRBJ2-3, with TRBD2 as a possible D gene (5 bases). Trimming pared 6 bases from V and 10 bases from J, leaving 11 bases between. The CDR3 totals 11 residues. The CDR3 DNA sequence: TGTGCCAGCAGCGAGCCGGAGGCGCAGTATTTT. Encoded protein: CASSEPEAQYF.

This clonotype was seen a few times. The chain carries TRBV21-1 and TRBJ2-4. TRBV21-1 is shown as a pseudogene. The CDR3 spans 14 residues. This CDR3 reads CASSKEGAKNIQYF. The CDR3 nucleotides are TGTGCCAGCAGCAAAGAAGGAGCCAAAAACATTCAGTACTTC.

This clonotype was recorded a few times. The chain recombines TRBV6-5 with TRBJ2-7, with 9 bases that match TRBD1. V was pared by 2 bases and J by 9 bases, with 14 bases of the junction left unmatched. CDR1 is MNHEY and CDR2 is SVGAGI in the germline V gene. This CDR3 is built from 16 residues. The CDR3 loop is CASSYGGTGNRKRQYF. CDR3 DNA sequence: TGTGCCAGCAGTTACGGCGGGACAGGGAATAGGAAGAGGCAGTACTTC.

This clonotype came up a few times. The chain links TRBV9 to TRBJ2-7, with D tentatively TRBD1 (6 bases). The CDR3 sequence is 14 residues long. Trimming pared 3 bases from V and 2 bases from J, leaving 12 bases between. Germline V gene sequence: CDR1 SGDLS, CDR2 YYNGEE. This CDR3 is CASSGTDPPYEQYF. For the CDR3, the DNA is TGTGCCAGCAGCGGGACAGACCCCCCCTACGAGCAGTACTTC. Drawing the rest from reference TRBV9 and TRBJ2-7, the complete variable domain is DSGVTQTPKHLITATGQRVTLRCSPRSGDLSVYWYQQSLDQGLQFLIQYYNGEERAKGNILERFSAQQFPDLHSELNLSSLELGDSALYFCASSGTDPPYEQYFGPGTRLTVT.

The chain couples TRBV30 to TRBJ2-7; D is perhaps TRBD1 (5 bases). V lost 1 base to trimming and J lost 6 bases, with 10 bases between them. This CDR3 is 12 amino acids long. Germline loops: CDR1 GTSNPN, CDR2 SVGIG (reference sequence). The CDR3 is CAWSEGRGEQYF. The CDR3 region has the DNA TGTGCCTGGAGTGAAGGTAGGGGCGAGCAGTACTTC.

The V and J genes are TRBV20-1 and TRBJ1-6, with D hard to call. V dropped 2 bases and J dropped 5 bases, with 10 bases sitting between them. The CDR3 sequence is 14 residues long. Germline values: CDR1 DFQATT, CDR2 SNEGSKA (reference sequence). CDR3 amino acids: CSARWQNHNSPLHF. CDR3 bases: TGCAGTGCTAGATGGCAGAACCATAATTCACCCCTCCACTTT.